This T cell receptor beta chain stems from a study of T cell changes during pregnancy in multiple sclerosis (dated by TCRdb to between 2019 and 2020). For the study in its entirety: The study examined how the T cell repertoire changed over the course of pregnancy in women with multiple sclerosis.

On this clone: Its antigen remains unidentified. The input lacks base qualities; no much larger clone sits a single base away.

Trimming takes 9 bases off V and 2 bases off J; junction bases not matched to a gene: 6. CDR3 length: 14 amino acids, cysteine to phenylalanine. Only the CDR3 region is kept as DNA, spanning 42 bases read in frame from base 1. CDR1 and CDR2 are read off the germline V gene as SNHLY and FYNNEI. Preparation of the library involved the immunoSEQ multiplex PCR assay. Entries here come from immuneACCESS through TCRdb and include only in-frame sequences with V and J called. Some clones fail to appear in such tables; in the studies checked, an unresolved V gene covers under half of the shortfall, and the cause of the remainder is unknown. Within this sample are approximately 100,000 clones, with approximately 89% of them counted one time only. The ten largest clones add up to about 3% of the sample.

Source: peripheral blood, taken after pregnancy. This TCR derives from a female donor with multiple sclerosis, enrolled in a pregnancy study. Recombination joined TRBV2 with TRBJ2-2, with TRBD1 identical over 7 junction bases. The nucleotide sequence reads TGTGCCAGGAGGACAGGAAAAAACACCGGGGAGCTGTTTTTT. This translates into CARRTGKNTGELFF.